A single sample is the source of the 27 T cell receptor beta chains below, sequenced in a study of T cell repertoires in cytomegalovirus infection. One entry per CDR3 protein results from TCRdb running MiXCR on the reads. The sample contains more than 350,000 distinct CDR3 sequences, approximately 33% of which appear only once. The sample taken for sequencing was PBMCs. These receptors were obtained from a human donor in good health (CMV status not recorded). Some clones in this sample may be carry-over from other donors' samples.

This clonotype was seen ten or more times. The chain has TRBV4-1 and TRBJ1-5; D gene ambiguous. CDR1 is MGHRA and CDR2 is YSYEKL in the germline V gene. V was clipped by 0 bases and J by 2 bases, with 8 bases between them. CDR3 size: 15 residues. The CDR3 DNA follows: TGCGCCAGCAGCCAAGAAGCTCGGGGCAATCAGCCCCAGCATTTT. Amino acids: CASSQEARGNQPQHF.

A few counts support this clonotype. The chain uses TRBV6-1 and TRBJ1-1; 10 bases agree with TRBD1. This CDR3 is built from 17 residues. Trimming at V came to 8 bases and at J to 0 bases, leaving 12 bases not matched to a gene. The V gene's germline CDR1 is MNHNS and CDR2 SASEGT. The CDR3 DNA sequence: TGTGCCAGCGGGTCGGGGACAGGGGTAGGGATGAACACTGAAGCTTTCTTT. The encoded protein is CASGSGTGVGMNTEAFF.

This clonotype was recorded many times. V is TRBV10-1 and J is TRBJ2-7; D is ambiguous. Germline V CDR1 and CDR2: WNHNN, SYGVQD (reference sequence). This CDR3 has 11 amino acids. V was cut by 6 bases and J by 4 bases, with 7 bases left in between. CDR3 in amino acids: CASSAGYEQYF. The DNA of the CDR3 is TGCGCCAGCAGCGCAGGTTACGAGCAGTACTTC.

J is TRBJ1-5 and V is TRBV12-3 or TRBV12-4; weak D call: TRBD1 (5 bases). The CDR3 is made up of 15 amino acids. Trimming stripped 4 bases from V and 1 base from J, with 11 bases between. CDR3 residues: CASSSTKGSNQPQHF. Here the CDR3 DNA reads TGTGCCAGCAGTTCTACTAAGGGGAGCAATCAGCCCCAGCATTTT.

The table lists this clonotype with a few counts. The chain carries TRBV4-2 and TRBJ2-5; D gene uncertain. CDR3 length: 16 residues. V was pared by 0 bases and J by 4 bases, with 15 bases between. Germline loops: CDR1 LGHNA, CDR2 YNFKEQ. The CDR3 bases are TGTGCCAGCAGCCAAGAAGCGTCCGGCGTCGGAGAGACCCAGTACTTC. The encoded protein is CASSQEASGVGETQYF.

The chain carries TRBV5-1 and TRBJ2-5; 8 nucleotides agree with TRBD1. The CDR3 has 14 amino acids. After removal of 5 bases from V and 4 bases from J, the junction contained 7 bases not matched to a gene. Germline V gives CDR1 SGHRS, CDR2 YFSETQ. The CDR3: CASRLDRGRETQYF. The CDR3 DNA reads as TGCGCCAGCAGACTCGACAGGGGAAGAGAGACCCAGTACTTC.

The chain uses TRBV10-3 and TRBJ2-1; 10 bases fit TRBD1. After removal of 2 bases from V and 14 bases from J, the junction contained 15 bases not matched to a gene. Germline CDR1 reads ENHRY; CDR2 reads SYGVKD. The CDR3 is made up of 16 amino acids. The CDR3 region has the DNA TGTGCCATCAGTGAGGACAGGGGGCAATCATCCCGACCAAAGTTCTTC. Its translation: CAISEDRGQSSRPKFF.

The CDR3 reads CASSLGLAGISEQFF. The CDR3 DNA follows: TGCGCCAGCAGCTTGGGTCTAGCGGGGATAAGTGAGCAGTTCTTC. The rearrangement joins TRBV5-1 to TRBJ2-1; TRBD2 matches at 9 bases. With V trimmed by 0 bases and J by 9 bases, 7 bases remained unmatched. The CDR3 extends over 15 amino acids. The germline CDR1 and CDR2 sequences are SGHRS and YFSETQ.

In this sample, this clonotype turned up many times. V and J are TRBV7-2 and TRBJ2-3; 16 bases fit TRBD2. V lost 3 bases and J lost 4; bases outside the gene matches: 7. In germline, CDR1 is SGHTA, CDR2 FQGNSA. The length of the CDR3 is 18 residues. The CDR3 is CASSFGGTSGGASDTQYF. CDR3 DNA sequence: TGTGCCAGCAGCTTCGGCGGGACTAGCGGGGGGGCCTCAGATACGCAGTATTTT.

A few counts support this clonotype. The J gene is TRBJ1-1, the V gene TRBV19; 9 bases are shared with TRBD1. CDR1 and CDR2 (germline): LNHDA, SQIVND (reference sequence). The CDR3 runs 16 residues. V lost 10 bases, J lost 2 bases, and 14 bases stayed unmatched. The CDR3 bases are TGTGCCACAAAGGGAGGACAGGGGCTTGAAAACACTGAAGCTTTCTTT. The encoded protein is CATKGGQGLENTEAFF. Variable domain in full (rest from reference TRBV19 and TRBJ1-1): DGGITQSPKYLFRKEGQNVTLSCEQNLNHDAMYWYRQDPGQGLRLIYYSQIVNDFQKGDIAEGYSVSREKKESFPLTVTSAQKNPTAFYLCATKGGQGLENTEAFFGQGTRLTVV.

This clonotype has ten or more counts. The chain recombines TRBV7-2 with TRBJ1-4, with a possible D match to TRBD1 (6 bases). The CDR3 is 17 residues long. The ends were cut back, 4 bases at V and 4 bases at J, with 19 bases in the middle. Germline V gene data show CDR1 as SGHTA and CDR2 as FQGNSA. CDR3 DNA: TGTGCCAGCAGCTCTGGGGACACCGGGGGATATAATGAAAAACTGTTTTTT. It translates to CASSSGDTGGYNEKLFF.

Details on this clonotype: Possible read error: a much larger clone is one base away. The conserved closing phenylalanine or tryptophan is absent in this CDR3, likely reflecting a read error. The V and J genes are TRBV7-2 and TRBJ2-5; 7 nucleotides line up with TRBD1. The ends lost 5 bases at V and 3 bases at J; junction bases unmatched: 3. The length of the CDR3 is 13 residues. CDR1 is SGHTA, CDR2 FQGNSA, per germline. CDR3: CASSHRGKETQYL. CDR3 nucleotide sequence: TGTGCCAGCAGCCACAGGGGCAAAGAGACCCAGTACTTA.

This clonotype has more than one count but fewer than ten. The rearrangement joins TRBV6-5 to TRBJ1-3; weak D call: TRBD1 (6 bases). Germline values: CDR1 MNHEY, CDR2 SVGAGI. The CDR3 extends over 15 amino acids. Trimming removed 6 bases from V and 0 bases from J, with 12 bases in between. The CDR3 region has the DNA TGTGCCAGCAGACCTGACAGGATCTCTGGAAACACCATATATTTT. Its translation is CASRPDRISGNTIYF.

This clonotype was counted many times. V gene TRBV25-1 combines with J gene TRBJ2-3; 10 nucleotides match TRBD2. The germline gives CDR1 MGHDK, CDR2 SYGVNS. This CDR3 comprises 15 residues. V shed 7 bases and J 6 bases; nucleotides not matched to a gene: 10. The CDR3: CASTPRAGGYDTQYF. For the CDR3, the DNA is TGTGCCAGCACCCCGAGAGCGGGGGGGTATGATACGCAGTATTTT.

The sample holds a few counts of this clonotype. The gene calls are TRBV6-1 and TRBJ2-6; D remains unclear. V lost 7 bases, J lost 0 bases, and 13 bases lay in between. The germline V gene has CDR1 MNHNS and CDR2 SASEGT. The CDR3 totals 16 residues. The CDR3 DNA reads TGTGCCAGCAACCAGTTCGGCGTCTCTGGGGCCAACGTCCTGACTTTC. Protein: CASNQFGVSGANVLTF.

The CDR3 sequence: CASSSGGRAPHTDTQYF. The CDR3 nucleotides are TGTGCCAGCAGCTCCGGAGGGCGTGCTCCGCACACAGATACGCAGTATTTT. The rearrangement uses TRBV7-2 and TRBJ2-3, with D tentatively TRBD2 (6 bases). The length of the CDR3 is 17 residues. Germline V gene lookup returns CDR1 SGHTA and CDR2 FQGNSA. Trimming removed 4 bases from V and 2 bases from J, with 19 bases in between.

This clonotype was recorded a few times. The junction differs from germline at one of its ends, possibly a read error. V is TRBV7-9 and J is TRBJ2-1; weak D call: TRBD2 (5 bases). Germline V gene sequence: CDR1 SEHNR, CDR2 FQNEAQ (reference sequence). The CDR3 has 13 amino acids. The CDR3 is CASRLGLPNEQFF. The DNA for the CDR3 is TGTGCCAGCAGGTTAGGACTTCCCAATGAGCAGTTCTTC.

This clonotype appeared many times. This chain uses TRBV11-2 with TRBJ2-1; D assignment may be TRBD1 or TRBD2 (5 bases each). This CDR3 contains 15 residues. Trimming pared 4 bases from V and 7 bases from J, leaving 17 bases between. Looked up from germline, CDR1 is SGHAT and CDR2 is FQNNGV. The CDR3 sequence is CASSSRGTSLNEQFF. CDR3 coding DNA: TGTGCCAGCAGCTCGAGGGGAACTAGTCTGAATGAGCAGTTCTTC. The whole variable domain, remainder taken from reference TRBV11-2 and TRBJ2-1, is EAGVAQSPRYKIIEKRQSVAFWCNPISGHATLYWYQQILGQGPKLLIQFQNNGVVDDSQLPKDRFSAERLKGVDSTLKIQPAKLEDSAVYLCASSSRGTSLNEQFFGPGTRLTVL.

The rearrangement uses TRBV12-5 and TRBJ2-7; TRBD1 might be the D (6 bases). Germline V lookup: CDR1 LGHNT, CDR2 FRNRAP. V lost 5 bases and J 5 bases, leaving 16 bases between the germline ends. The CDR3 extends over 14 amino acids. The CDR3 DNA follows: TGTGCTAGTGGTCCGGGGACACCGCCTGACGAGCAGTACTTC. Encoded protein: CASGPGTPPDEQYF.

This clonotype was counted a few times. The chain recombines TRBV4-3 with TRBJ1-1, with TRBD1 matching 8 bases. Trimming took 0 bases from V and 10 from J; bases not matched to a gene: 10. CDR3 length: 15 residues. Germline V gene data show CDR1 as LGHNA and CDR2 as YSLEER. The CDR3 sequence is CASSQDEARGQVAFF. The CDR3 DNA sequence: TGCGCCAGCAGCCAAGATGAGGCCAGGGGGCAGGTAGCTTTCTTT.

The J gene is TRBJ2-4, the V gene TRBV6-1, with 9 bases that match TRBD2. The CDR3 is made up of 17 amino acids. Germline CDR1 reads MNHNS; CDR2 reads SASEGT. V lost 6 bases, J lost 8 bases, and 17 bases stayed unmatched. The DNA for the CDR3 is TGTGCCAGCAGCCACTATGGGAAAGGGGCGGGGGGGGACATTCAGTACTTC. Translation: CASSHYGKGAGGDIQYF.

This chain connects TRBV5-1 to TRBJ2-5; D is perhaps TRBD2 (5 bases). The CDR3 spans 14 residues. Between the trimmed V and J ends, which lost 4 bases and 4 bases, there was a span of 14 bases. The V gene's germline CDR1 is SGHRS and CDR2 YFSETQ. CDR3 DNA: TGCGCCAGCAGCCCAACGACTCGGGGAGAGACCCAGTACTTC. Translating gives CASSPTTRGETQYF.

There are a few counts of this clonotype. The rearrangement joins TRBV9 to TRBJ1-1; TRBD1 might be the D (6 bases). Trimming left V 1 base short and J 4 bases short, with 11 bases between. The CDR3 extends over 14 amino acids. From germline, CDR1 is SGDLS and CDR2 YYNGEE. CDR3 DNA sequence: TGTGCCAGCAGCGTACAACAGGGCCCCACTGAAGCTTTCTTT. Translated, it gives CASSVQQGPTEAFF.

The rearrangement joins TRBV5-6 to TRBJ2-7; 9 nucleotides match TRBD2. The CDR3 sequence is 15 residues long. V dropped 3 bases and J dropped 6; count of bases not matched to a gene: 10. Germline V gene lookup returns CDR1 SGHDT and CDR2 YYEEEE. The CDR3 region has the DNA TGTGCCAGCAGCTCTTCGGGACTAGCTATGGGCGAGCAGTACTTC. Translation gives CASSSSGLAMGEQYF.

This clonotype has ten or more counts. The chain employs TRBV7-2 and TRBJ2-7, with D perhaps matching TRBD1 or TRBD2 (5 bases each). The germline CDR1 and CDR2 sequences are SGHTA and FQGNSA. The CDR3 extends over 16 amino acids. V shed 5 bases and J shed 0 bases, with 17 bases lying between them. Written as DNA, the CDR3 is TGTGCCAGCAGCACGATGCCCGGGACCAGCTCCTACGAGCAGTACTTC. The encoded protein is CASSTMPGTSSYEQYF.

This clonotype turned up a few times. CDR3 sequence reads: CSARPLALGGAGHEQYF. CDR3 coding DNA: TGCAGTGCCCGGCCCCTAGCTTTGGGAGGAGCGGGCCACGAGCAGTACTTC. The chain recombines TRBV20-1 with TRBJ2-7, with TRBD2 as a possible D gene (6 bases). This CDR3 has 17 residues. V lost 6 bases and J 5 bases, leaving 29 bases between the germline ends. The germline CDR1 and CDR2 sequences are DFQATT and SNEGSKA (reference sequence).

The sample holds many counts of this clonotype. The chain joins TRBV19 to TRBJ1-1; 9 bases align to TRBD1. Germline CDR1 and CDR2: LNHDA and SQIVND (reference sequence). The CDR3 runs 15 residues. Losses at the gene ends were 3 bases for V and 1 base for J; bases not matched to a gene: 3. The CDR3 nucleotides are TGTGCCAGTAGTATTAGGGGACAGGGGAACACTGAAGCTTTCTTT. It yields the protein CASSIRGQGNTEAFF. Supplemented by reference TRBV19 and TRBJ1-1, the full variable domain reads DGGITQSPKYLFRKEGQNVTLSCEQNLNHDAMYWYRQDPGQGLRLIYYSQIVNDFQKGDIAEGYSVSREKKESFPLTVTSAQKNPTAFYLCASSIRGQGNTEAFFGQGTRLTVV.